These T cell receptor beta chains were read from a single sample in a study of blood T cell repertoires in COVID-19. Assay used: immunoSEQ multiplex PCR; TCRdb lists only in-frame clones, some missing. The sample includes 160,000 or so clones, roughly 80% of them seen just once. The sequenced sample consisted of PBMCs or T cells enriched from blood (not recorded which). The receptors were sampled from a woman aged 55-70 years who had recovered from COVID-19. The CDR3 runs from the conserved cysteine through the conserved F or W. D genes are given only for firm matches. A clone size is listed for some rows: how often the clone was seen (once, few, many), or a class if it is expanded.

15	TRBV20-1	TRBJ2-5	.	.	CSASYTGSWQETQYF	TGCAGTGCTAGTTACACAGGGTCGTGGCAAGAGACCCAGTACTTC
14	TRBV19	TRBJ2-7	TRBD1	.	CASSIGDRAYEQYF	TGTGCCAGTAGTATTGGAGACAGGGCCTACGAGCAGTACTTC
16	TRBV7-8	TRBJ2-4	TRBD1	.	CASSPGTGVAKNIQYF	TGTGCCAGCAGCCCGGGGACAGGGGTAGCCAAAAACATTCAGTACTTC
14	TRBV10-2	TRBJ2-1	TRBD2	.	CASSEAGGQNEQFF	TGCGCCAGCAGTGAGGCGGGGGGGCAGAATGAGCAGTTCTTC
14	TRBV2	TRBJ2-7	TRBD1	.	CASSEYRTGGKQYF	TGTGCCAGCAGTGAATACCGGACAGGGGGTAAGCAGTACTTC
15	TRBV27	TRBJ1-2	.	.	CASSFTGILGYGYTF	TGTGCCAGCAGTTTTACAGGGATTTTGGGCTATGGCTACACCTTC
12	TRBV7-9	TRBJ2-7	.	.	CASSLNKEGQYF	TGTGCCAGCAGCTTAAACAAGGAGGGGCAGTACTTC
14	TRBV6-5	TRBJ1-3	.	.	CASSPGGTFITIYF	TGTGCCAGCAGTCCGGGTGGGACTTTTATCACCATATATTTT
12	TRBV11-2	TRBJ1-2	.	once	CASSQRNYGYTF	TGTGCCAGCTCCCAGCGCAACTATGGCTACACCTTC
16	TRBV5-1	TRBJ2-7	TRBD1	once	CASSFGDRERSYEQYF	TGCGCCAGCAGCTTTGGAGACAGGGAACGATCCTACGAGCAGTACTTC
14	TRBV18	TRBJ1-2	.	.	CASSPPGELDGYTF	TGTGCCAGCTCACCACCGGGAGAATTGGATGGCTACACCTTC
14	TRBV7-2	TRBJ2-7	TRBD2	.	CASSFRRETYEQYF	TGTGCCAGCAGCTTTCGGCGGGAGACGTACGAGCAGTACTTC
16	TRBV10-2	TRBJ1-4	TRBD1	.	CASSVQGAGANEKLFF	TGCGCCAGCAGTGTTCAGGGGGCGGGGGCTAATGAAAAACTGTTTTTT
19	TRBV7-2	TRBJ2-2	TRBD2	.	CASSFLAGGGRQFRGELFF	TGTGCCAGCAGCTTCCTAGCAGGCGGGGGGCGCCAATTTCGAGGGGAGCTGTTTTTT
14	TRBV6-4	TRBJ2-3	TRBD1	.	CASSEGQATDTQYF	TGTGCCAGCAGTGAGGGACAGGCCACAGATACGCAGTATTTT
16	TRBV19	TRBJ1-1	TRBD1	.	CASTRGRDRALAEAFF	TGTGCCAGTACCCGGGGGAGGGACAGGGCTCTCGCTGAAGCTTTCTTT
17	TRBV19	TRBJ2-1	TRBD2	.	CASSWLRLAGGLNEQFF	TGTGCCAGTAGTTGGTTGAGGCTAGCGGGGGGCCTCAATGAGCAGTTCTTC
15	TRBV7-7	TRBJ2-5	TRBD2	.	CASSSGGGRQETQYF	TGTGCCAGCAGCTCCGGCGGGGGGCGCCAAGAGACCCAGTACTTC
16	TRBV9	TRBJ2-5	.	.	CASSVATSPPQETQYF	TGTGCCAGCAGCGTAGCTACTAGCCCCCCTCAAGAGACCCAGTACTTC
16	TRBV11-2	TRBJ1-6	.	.	CASSLSYGGGNSPLHF	TGTGCCAGCAGCTTATCGTACGGGGGGGGTAATTCACCCCTCCACTTT
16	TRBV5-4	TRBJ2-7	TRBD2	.	CASSPLTSGGSYEQYF	TGTGCCAGCAGCCCGCTGACTAGCGGGGGATCCTACGAGCAGTACTTC
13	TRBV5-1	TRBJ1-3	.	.	CASSLGQGNTIYF	TGCGCCAGCAGCTTGGGTCAGGGAAACACCATATATTTT
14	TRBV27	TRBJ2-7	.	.	CASSSPTRGYEQYF	TGTGCCAGCAGTTCCCCGACTCGGGGGTACGAGCAGTACTTC
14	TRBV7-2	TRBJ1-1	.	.	CASSSTGMNTEAFF	TGTGCCAGCAGCTCGACAGGAATGAACACTGAAGCTTTCTTT
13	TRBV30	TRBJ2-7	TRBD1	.	CAWSDTGGYEQYF	TGTGCCTGGAGTGATACAGGGGGCTACGAGCAGTACTTC
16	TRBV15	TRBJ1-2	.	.	CATSREDYAVNYGYTF	TGTGCCACCAGCAGAGAGGACTACGCGGTCAACTATGGCTACACCTTC
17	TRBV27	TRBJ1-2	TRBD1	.	CASSSRQGGVTNYGYTF	TGTGCCAGCAGTTCCAGACAGGGGGGGGTCACTAACTATGGCTACACCTTC